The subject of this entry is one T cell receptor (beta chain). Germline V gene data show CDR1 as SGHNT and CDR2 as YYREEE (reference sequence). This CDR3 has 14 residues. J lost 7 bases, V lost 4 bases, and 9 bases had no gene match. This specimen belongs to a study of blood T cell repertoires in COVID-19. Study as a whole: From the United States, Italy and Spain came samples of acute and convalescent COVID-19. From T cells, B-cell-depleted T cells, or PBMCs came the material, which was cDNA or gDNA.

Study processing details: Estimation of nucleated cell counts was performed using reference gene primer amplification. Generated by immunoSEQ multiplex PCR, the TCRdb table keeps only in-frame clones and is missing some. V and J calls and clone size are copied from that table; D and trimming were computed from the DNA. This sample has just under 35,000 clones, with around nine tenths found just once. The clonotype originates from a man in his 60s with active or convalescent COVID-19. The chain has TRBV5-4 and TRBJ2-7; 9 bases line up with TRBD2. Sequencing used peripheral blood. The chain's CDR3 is CASSRYSGRGEQYF. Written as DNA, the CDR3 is TGTGCCAGCAGCCGCTATAGCGGGAGAGGGGAGCAGTACTTC.